These 7 T cell receptor beta chains came from one sample sequenced in a study of CD8+ T cells in alopecia areata. Following RNA extraction, reverse transcription yielded cDNA that acted as the sequencing template. Clones were sequenced by immunoSEQ multiplex PCR, and TCRdb holds only the in-frame ones, with some missing. This table has more than 75,000 clones, 41% appearing once. Sequencing was carried out using CD4+ T cells sorted from blood. Every receptor here comes from a human donor with alopecia areata.

There are a few counts of this clone. This sequence joins TRBV28 and TRBJ2-2; no definite D call. Germline V lookup: CDR1 MDHEN, CDR2 SYDVKM. V was cut by 3 bases and J by 1 base, with 6 bases left in between. The CDR3 is 14 amino acids. The CDR3 region has the DNA TGTGCCAGCAGTTTCCTCCTGAACACCGGGGAGCTGTTTTTT. Amino acid sequence: CASSFLLNTGELFF.

The chain recombines TRBV30 with TRBJ1-5; 8 nucleotides align to TRBD1. V gave up 5 bases and J gave up 7 bases; unmatched junction bases: 7. This CDR3 contains 13 residues. Per the germline V gene, CDR1 is GTSNPN and CDR2 is SVGIG (reference sequence). In DNA form, the CDR3 reads TGTGCCTGGGGGTGGACAGGGAGGCAGCCCCAGCATTTT. Protein sequence: CAWGWTGRQPQHF.

The CDR3 protein is CSVTRTSGAPDTQYF. The CDR3 bases are TGCAGCGTTACCCGGACTAGCGGGGCCCCGGATACGCAGTATTTT. J is TRBJ2-3 and V is TRBV29-1, with 12 bases lining up with TRBD2. This CDR3 has 15 residues. From germline, CDR1 is SQVTM and CDR2 ANQGSEA. The V and J ends lost 5 bases and 6 bases, in that order; junction bases with no gene match: 9.

This clone has more than one count but fewer than ten. The V call is TRBV23-1, the J call TRBJ2-1; tentatively, D is TRBD1 or TRBD2 (8 bases each). TRBV23-1 is an ORF, with its function uncertain. Trimming cost V 2 bases and J 4 bases, with 24 bases left between them. This CDR3 is 19 amino acids long. CDR3: CASSQEQGESGGKYNEQFF. CDR3 in DNA: TGCGCCAGCAGTCAAGAACAGGGGGAGAGCGGGGGTAAATACAATGAGCAGTTCTTC.

This clone appeared a few times. The J gene is TRBJ2-3, the V gene TRBV7-8; D unclear. In germline, CDR1 is SGHVS, CDR2 FQNEAQ. The CDR3 spans 13 residues. The V end was cut by 5 bases, the J end by 3 bases, with 9 bases between. CDR3 DNA sequence: TGTGCCAGCAGCGGGATTGTTACAGATACGCAGTATTTT. Protein product: CASSGIVTDTQYF.

J is TRBJ2-6 and V is TRBV19, with D perhaps matching TRBD2 (5 bases). V shed 8 bases and J shed 1 base, with 12 bases lying between them. CDR1 is LNHDA and CDR2 is SQIVND in the germline V gene (reference sequence). The CDR3 spans 15 residues. CDR3 amino acids: CASETRRSGANVLTF. The CDR3 DNA is TGTGCCAGTGAGACAAGGAGGTCTGGGGCCAACGTCCTGACTTTC. Full variable domain (rest looked up from reference TRBV19 and TRBJ2-6): DGGITQSPKYLFRKEGQNVTLSCEQNLNHDAMYWYRQDPGQGLRLIYYSQIVNDFQKGDIAEGYSVSREKKESFPLTVTSAQKNPTAFYLCASETRRSGANVLTFGAGSRLTVL.

This clone turned up a few times. The rearrangement links TRBV7-2 to TRBJ2-3; 8 nucleotides agree with TRBD2. The length of the CDR3 is 16 residues. V was pared by 4 bases and J by 2 bases, with 8 bases of the junction left unmatched. In germline, CDR1 is SGHTA, CDR2 FQGNSA. CDR3 nucleotide sequence: TGTGCCAGCAGCTCAAGGGCGGGAGGCCCCACAGATACGCAGTATTTT. Its protein is CASSSRAGGPTDTQYF.